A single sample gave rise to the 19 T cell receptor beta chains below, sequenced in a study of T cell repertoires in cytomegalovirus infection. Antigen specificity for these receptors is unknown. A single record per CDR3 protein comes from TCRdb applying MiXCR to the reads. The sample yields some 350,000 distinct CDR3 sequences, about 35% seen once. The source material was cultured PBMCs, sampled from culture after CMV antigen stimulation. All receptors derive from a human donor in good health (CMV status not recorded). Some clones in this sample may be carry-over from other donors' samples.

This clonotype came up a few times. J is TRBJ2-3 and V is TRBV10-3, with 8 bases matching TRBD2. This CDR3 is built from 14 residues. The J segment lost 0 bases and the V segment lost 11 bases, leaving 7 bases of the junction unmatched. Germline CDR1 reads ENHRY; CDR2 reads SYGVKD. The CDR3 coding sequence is TGTGCCGTCCGGGGGGGTCTTAGCACAGATACGCAGTATTTT. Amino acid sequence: CAVRGGLSTDTQYF.

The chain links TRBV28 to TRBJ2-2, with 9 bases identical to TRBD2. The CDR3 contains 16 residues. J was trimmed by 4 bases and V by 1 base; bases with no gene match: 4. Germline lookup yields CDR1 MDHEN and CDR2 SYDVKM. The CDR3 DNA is TGTGCCAGCAGTTTATCGTCTAGCGGGACCACCGGGGAGCTGTTTTTT. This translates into CASSLSSSGTTGELFF.

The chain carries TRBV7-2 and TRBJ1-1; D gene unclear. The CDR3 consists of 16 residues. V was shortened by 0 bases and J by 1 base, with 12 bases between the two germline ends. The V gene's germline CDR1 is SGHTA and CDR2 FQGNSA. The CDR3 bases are TGTGCCAGCAGCTTAGCGCTCCGGGTAAGGAACACTGAAGCTTTCTTT. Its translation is CASSLALRVRNTEAFF.

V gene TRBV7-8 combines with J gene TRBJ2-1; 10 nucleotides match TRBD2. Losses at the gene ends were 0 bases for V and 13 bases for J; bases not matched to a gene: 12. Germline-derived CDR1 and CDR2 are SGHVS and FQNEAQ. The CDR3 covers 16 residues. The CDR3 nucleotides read TGTGCCAGCAGCTTAGCGATAGCGGGAGGACTTCGCGTTCAGTTCTTC. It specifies CASSLAIAGGLRVQFF. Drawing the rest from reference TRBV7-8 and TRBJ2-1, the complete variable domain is GAGVSQSPRYKVAKRGQDVALRCDPISGHVSLFWYQQALGQGPEFLTYFQNEAQLDKSGLPSDRFFAERPEGSVSTLKIQRTQQEDSAVYLCASSLAIAGGLRVQFFGPGTRLTVL.

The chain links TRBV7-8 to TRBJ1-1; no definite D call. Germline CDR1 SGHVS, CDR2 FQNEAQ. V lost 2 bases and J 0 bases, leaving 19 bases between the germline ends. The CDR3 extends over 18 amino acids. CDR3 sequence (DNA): TGTGCCAGCAGCTTAAGCAATTGGGCTCAGTCCTTGAACACTGAAGCTTTCTTT. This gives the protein CASSLSNWAQSLNTEAFF.

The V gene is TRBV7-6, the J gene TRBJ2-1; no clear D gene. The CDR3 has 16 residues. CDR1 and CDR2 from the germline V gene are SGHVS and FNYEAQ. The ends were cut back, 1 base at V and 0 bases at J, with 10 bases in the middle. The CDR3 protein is CASSLGLASSYNEQFF. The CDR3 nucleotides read TGTGCCAGCAGCTTAGGACTTGCGAGCTCCTACAATGAGCAGTTCTTC.

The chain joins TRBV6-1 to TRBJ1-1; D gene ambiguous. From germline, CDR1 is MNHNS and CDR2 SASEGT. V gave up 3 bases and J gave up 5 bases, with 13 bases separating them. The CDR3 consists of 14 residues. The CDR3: CASSERGIRTEAFF. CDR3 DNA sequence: TGTGCCAGCAGTGAGCGAGGGATTCGGACTGAAGCTTTCTTT.

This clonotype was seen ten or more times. This chain's CDR3 is CASSLESSDAFF. The CDR3 DNA follows: TGTGCCAGCAGCTTAGAGAGCTCCGACGCTTTCTTT. The V call is TRBV7-2, the J call TRBJ1-1; D is uncertain. Germline CDR1 and CDR2: SGHTA and FQGNSA. V dropped 1 base and J dropped 11 bases, with 11 bases sitting between them. The CDR3 covers 12 residues.

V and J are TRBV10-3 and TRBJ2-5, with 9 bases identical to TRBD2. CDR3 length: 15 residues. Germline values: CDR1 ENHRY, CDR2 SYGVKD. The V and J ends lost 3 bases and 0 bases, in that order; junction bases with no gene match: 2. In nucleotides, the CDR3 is TGTGCCATCAGTGATGGACTAGCGTACCAAGAGACCCAGTACTTC. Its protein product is CAISDGLAYQETQYF.

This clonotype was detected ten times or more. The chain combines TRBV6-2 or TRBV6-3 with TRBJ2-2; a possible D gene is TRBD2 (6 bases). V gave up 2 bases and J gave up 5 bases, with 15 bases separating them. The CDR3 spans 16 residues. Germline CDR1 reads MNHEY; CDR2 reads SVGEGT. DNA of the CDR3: TGTGCCAGCAGTTACACCCCGGGACTGCCAACCGGGGAGCTGTTTTTT. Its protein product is CASSYTPGLPTGELFF.

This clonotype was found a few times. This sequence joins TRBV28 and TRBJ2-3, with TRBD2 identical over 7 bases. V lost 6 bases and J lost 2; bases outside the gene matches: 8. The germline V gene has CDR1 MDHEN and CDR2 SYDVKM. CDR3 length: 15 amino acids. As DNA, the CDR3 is TGTGCCAGCAGCAGAACTAGCGCTTCCACAGATACGCAGTATTTT. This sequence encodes CASSRTSASTDTQYF.

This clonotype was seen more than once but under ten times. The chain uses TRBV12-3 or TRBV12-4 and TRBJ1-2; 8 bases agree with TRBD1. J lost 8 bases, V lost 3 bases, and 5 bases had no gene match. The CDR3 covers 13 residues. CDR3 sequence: CASSFGQGAGYTF. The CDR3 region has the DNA TGTGCCAGCAGTTTCGGACAGGGCGCCGGCTACACCTTC.

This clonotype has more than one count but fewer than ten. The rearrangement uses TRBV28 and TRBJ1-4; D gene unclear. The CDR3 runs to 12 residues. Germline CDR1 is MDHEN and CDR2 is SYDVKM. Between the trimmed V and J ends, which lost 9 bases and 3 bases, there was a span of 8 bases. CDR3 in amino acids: CASGDPNEKLFF. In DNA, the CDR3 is TGTGCCAGTGGGGATCCTAATGAAAAACTGTTTTTT.

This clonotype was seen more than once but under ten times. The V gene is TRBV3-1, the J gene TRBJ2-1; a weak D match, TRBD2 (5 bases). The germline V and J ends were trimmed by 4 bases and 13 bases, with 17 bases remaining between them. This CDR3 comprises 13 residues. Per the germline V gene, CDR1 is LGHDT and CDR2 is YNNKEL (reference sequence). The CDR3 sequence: CASSPPSTRAQFF. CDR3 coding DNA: TGTGCCAGCAGCCCACCTAGCACCCGCGCTCAGTTCTTC.

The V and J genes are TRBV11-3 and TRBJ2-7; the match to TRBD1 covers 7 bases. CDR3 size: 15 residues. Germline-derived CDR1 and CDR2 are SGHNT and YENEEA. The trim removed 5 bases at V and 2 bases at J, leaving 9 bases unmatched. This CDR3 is CASSPRDRSAYEQYV. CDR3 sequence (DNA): TGTGCCAGCAGCCCCCGGGACAGATCCGCCTACGAGCAGTACGTC.

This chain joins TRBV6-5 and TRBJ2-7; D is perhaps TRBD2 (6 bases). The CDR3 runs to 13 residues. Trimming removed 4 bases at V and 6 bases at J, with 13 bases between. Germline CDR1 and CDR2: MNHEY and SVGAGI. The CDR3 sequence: CASSFSGGGEQYV. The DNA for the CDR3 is TGTGCCAGCAGTTTCTCCGGGGGTGGCGAGCAGTACGTC.

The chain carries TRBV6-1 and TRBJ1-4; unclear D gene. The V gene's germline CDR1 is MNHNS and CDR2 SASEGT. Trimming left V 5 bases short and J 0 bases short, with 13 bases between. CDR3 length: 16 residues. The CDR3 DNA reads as TGTGCCAGCAGTTATTCCCGGAGTTCAACTAATGAAAAACTGTTTTTT. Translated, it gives CASSYSRSSTNEKLFF.

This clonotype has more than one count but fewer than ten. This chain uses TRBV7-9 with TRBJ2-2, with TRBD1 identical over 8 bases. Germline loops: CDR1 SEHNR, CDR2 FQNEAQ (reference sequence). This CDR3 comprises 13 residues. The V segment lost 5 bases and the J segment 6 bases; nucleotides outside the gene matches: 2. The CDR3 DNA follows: TGTGCCAGCAGCAGGACAGGGCCCGGGGAGCTGTTTTTT. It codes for CASSRTGPGELFF. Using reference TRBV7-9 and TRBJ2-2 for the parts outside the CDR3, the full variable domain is DTGVSQNPRHKITKRGQNVTFRCDPISEHNRLYWYRQTLGQGPEFLTYFQNEAQLEKSRLLSDRFSAERPKGSFSTLEIQRTEQGDSAMYLCASSRTGPGELFFGEGSRLTVL.

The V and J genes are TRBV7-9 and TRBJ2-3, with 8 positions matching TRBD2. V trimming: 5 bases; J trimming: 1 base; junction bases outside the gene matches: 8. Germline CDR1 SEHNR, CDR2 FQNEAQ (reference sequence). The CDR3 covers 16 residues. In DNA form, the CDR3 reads TGTGCCAGCAGCCGCGCGGGAGGAGGCGGCACAGATACGCAGTATTTT. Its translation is CASSRAGGGGTDTQYF.